Listed below are T cell receptor beta chains from one sample, sequenced in a study of early T cells in non-severe SARS-CoV-2 infection. Via MiXCR, TCRdb re-called the 5' RACE reads, giving one row per CDR3 protein. Of some 80,000 distinct CDR3 sequences listed, around 12% are singletons. The sequenced material came from whole blood. The source of these receptors is an adult who was a healthcare worker with PCR-confirmed SARS-CoV-2 infection or an uninfected control (not recorded which). Each CDR3 is given with its conserved first and last residue. D genes are given only for firm matches. Rows may omit the clone size; those that give it use once, few, many or a size class.

V gene,D gene,J gene,clone size,CDR3 DNA,CDR3 protein
TRBV12-3/TRBV12-4,.,TRBJ2-7,.,TGTGCCAGCAGTTATACAGGGAGGTACGGCGAGCAGTACTTC,CASSYTGRYGEQYF
TRBV3-1,TRBD2,TRBJ2-7,many,TGTGCCAGCAGTCAACGGGGACTAGCGGATAACGAGCAGTACTTC,CASSQRGLADNEQYF
TRBV20-1,.,TRBJ2-7,.,TGCAGTGCTCCAAGCCTGGCTAACGCTGACGAGCAGTACTTC,CSAPSLANADEQYF
TRBV7-6,.,TRBJ2-1,.,TGTGCCAGCAGCTCGGACTTTTACAATGAGCAGTTCTTC,CASSSDFYNEQFF
TRBV20-1,TRBD1,TRBJ1-2,.,TGCAGTGCGCCGATTGCAGGGGGCGGTGGCTACACCTTC,CSAPIAGGGGYTF
TRBV7-2,.,TRBJ2-7,few,TGTGCCAGCAGCCCGCGCCCGGGGTCTTACGAGCAGTACTTC,CASSPRPGSYEQYF
TRBV6-6,TRBD2,TRBJ2-3,few,TGTGCCAGCAGCGTCGGGACTAGCGGGAGAAAGACAGATACGCAGTATTTT,CASSVGTSGRKTDTQYF
TRBV3-1,.,TRBJ2-2,.,TGTGCCAGCAGCCAAGTCCTGGGGGTTGGCACCGGGGAGCTGTTTTTT,CASSQVLGVGTGELFF
TRBV7-2,TRBD2,TRBJ2-5,few,TGTGCCAGCAGCTCCACCGGGGCTAGCGGGAGCGCTAACCAAGAGACCCAGTACTTC,CASSSTGASGSANQETQYF
TRBV5-6,.,TRBJ2-3,many,TGTGCCAGCAGCTTAGCGGGCCCCACAGATACGCAGTATTTT,CASSLAGPTDTQYF
TRBV20-1,TRBD2,TRBJ2-7,.,TGCAGTGCTAGCCTAGCGGGAAGCTCCTACGAGCAGTACTTC,CSASLAGSSYEQYF
TRBV13,TRBD1,TRBJ2-7,.,TGTGCCAGCAGCTCACGGACAGGCCCGTCCTCCTACGAGCAGTACTTC,CASSSRTGPSSYEQYF
TRBV20-1,TRBD2,TRBJ2-1,many,TGCAGTGCTAGAGATCGGAGTAGCGGGAGGTACAATGAGCAGTTCTTC,CSARDRSSGRYNEQFF
TRBV20-1,.,TRBJ1-4,many,TGCAGTGCTAGAGATCAAGGGGCAGAACTGTTTTTT,CSARDQGAELFF
TRBV29-1,TRBD1,TRBJ2-3,.,TGCAGCGTTGATACAGGGGGCGAAGATACGCAGTATTTT,CSVDTGGEDTQYF
TRBV7-9,.,TRBJ2-4,few,TGTGCCAGCAGCTATCTGAGACTAGATCGTCGGGACATTCAGTACTTC,CASSYLRLDRRDIQYF
TRBV24-1,TRBD1,TRBJ1-2,.,TGTGCCACCAGTGAATCCGGGACAGATGGCTACACCTTC,CATSESGTDGYTF
TRBV12-5,.,TRBJ1-2,.,TGTGCTAGTGGTTTCGCCCCCTATACAGGTGGCTACACCTTC,CASGFAPYTGGYTF
TRBV7-2,.,TRBJ2-7,many,TGTGCCAGCAGCTTTAAGCGCTCTGGCTACGAGCAGTACTTC,CASSFKRSGYEQYF
TRBV20-1,.,TRBJ2-7,few,TGCAGTGCTAGATTAAATGGCGGAAGGAGCTCCTACGAGCAGTACTTC,CSARLNGGRSSYEQYF
TRBV7-3,.,TRBJ2-5,few,TGTGCCAGCAGCTTACAGGGGCTGGAAGAGACCCAGTACTTC,CASSLQGLEETQYF
TRBV5-5,.,TRBJ2-5,many,TGTGCCAGCAGCTTCCCAGAAGTAGAGACCCAGTACTTC,CASSFPEVETQYF
TRBV7-9,.,TRBJ1-2,.,TGTGCCAGCAGCCCCCCGCAGGGCGGCTACACCTTC,CASSPPQGGYTF
TRBV5-6,.,TRBJ2-1,.,TGTGCCAGCAGCTACCGGGACTCCCATGAGCAGTTCTTC,CASSYRDSHEQFF
TRBV5-1,.,TRBJ2-3,few,TGCGCCAGCAGCTTGCAAGTATCAGATACGCAGTATTTT,CASSLQVSDTQYF
TRBV5-1,TRBD2,TRBJ2-5,few,TGCGCCACTGCGACTAGCGGGAGGGCCGAAGAGACCCAGTACTTC,CATATSGRAEETQYF